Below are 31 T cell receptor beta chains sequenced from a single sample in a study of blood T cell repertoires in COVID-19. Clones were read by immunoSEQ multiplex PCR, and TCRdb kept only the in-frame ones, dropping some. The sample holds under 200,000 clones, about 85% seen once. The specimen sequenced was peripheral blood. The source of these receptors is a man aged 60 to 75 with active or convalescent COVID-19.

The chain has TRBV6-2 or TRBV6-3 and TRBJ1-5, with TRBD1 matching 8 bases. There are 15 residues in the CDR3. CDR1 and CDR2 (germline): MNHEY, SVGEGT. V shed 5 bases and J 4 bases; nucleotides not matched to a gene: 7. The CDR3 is CASSRGQGGNQPQHF. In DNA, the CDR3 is TGTGCCAGCAGTCGTGGACAGGGAGGGAATCAGCCCCAGCATTTT.

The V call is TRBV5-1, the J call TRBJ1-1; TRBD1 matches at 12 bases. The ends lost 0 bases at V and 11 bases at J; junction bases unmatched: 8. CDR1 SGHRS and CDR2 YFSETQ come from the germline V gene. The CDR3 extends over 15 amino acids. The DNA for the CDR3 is TGCGCCAGCAGCTTGGAGACCGGGACAGGGGGCTTGGCTTTCTTT. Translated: CASSLETGTGGLAFF.

The CDR3 sequence: CASSFKDRVTEAFF. The CDR3, as DNA: TGTGCCAGCAGCTTTAAGGACAGGGTTACTGAAGCTTTCTTT. This chain uses TRBV7-8 with TRBJ1-1, with TRBD1 identical over 8 bases. The junction had 5 bases not matched to a gene; V was cut back by 3 bases and J by 5 bases. Germline-derived CDR1 and CDR2 are SGHVS and FQNEAQ. The CDR3 sequence is 14 residues long.

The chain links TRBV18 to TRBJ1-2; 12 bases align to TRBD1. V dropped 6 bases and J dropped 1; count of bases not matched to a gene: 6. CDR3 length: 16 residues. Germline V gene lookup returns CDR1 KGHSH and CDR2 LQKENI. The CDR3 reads CASSRDRGRYNYGYTF. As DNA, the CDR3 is TGTGCCAGCTCGCGGGACAGGGGGCGTTATAACTATGGCTACACCTTC.

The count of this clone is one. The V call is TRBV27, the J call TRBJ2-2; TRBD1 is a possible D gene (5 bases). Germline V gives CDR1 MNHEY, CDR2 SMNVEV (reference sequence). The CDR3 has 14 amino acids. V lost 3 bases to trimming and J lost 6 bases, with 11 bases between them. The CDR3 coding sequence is TGTGCCAGCAGTTTTATGCGACAGTCCGGGGAGCTGTTTTTT. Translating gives CASSFMRQSGELFF.

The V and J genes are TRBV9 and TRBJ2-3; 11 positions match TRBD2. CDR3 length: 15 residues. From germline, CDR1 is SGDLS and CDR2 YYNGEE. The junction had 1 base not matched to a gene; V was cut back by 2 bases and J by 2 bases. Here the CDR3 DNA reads TGTGCCAGCAGCGTTAGCGGGGGGGTCACAGATACGCAGTATTTT. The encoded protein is CASSVSGGVTDTQYF.

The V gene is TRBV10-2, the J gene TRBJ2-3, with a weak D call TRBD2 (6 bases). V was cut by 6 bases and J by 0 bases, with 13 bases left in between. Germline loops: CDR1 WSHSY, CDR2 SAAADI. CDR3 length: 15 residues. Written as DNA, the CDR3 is TGCGCCAGCAGACAAACCGGGACTAGCACAGATACGCAGTATTTT. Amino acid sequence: CASRQTGTSTDTQYF.

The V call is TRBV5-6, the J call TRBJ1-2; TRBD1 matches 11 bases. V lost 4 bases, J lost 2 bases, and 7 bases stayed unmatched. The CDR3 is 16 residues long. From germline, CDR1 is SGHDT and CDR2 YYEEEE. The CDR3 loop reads CASSRDRGSVNYGYTF. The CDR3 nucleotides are TGTGCCAGCAGCCGGGACAGGGGGTCGGTGAACTATGGCTACACCTTC. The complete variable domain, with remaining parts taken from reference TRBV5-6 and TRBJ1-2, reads DAGVTQSPTHLIKTRGQQVTLRCSPKSGHDTVSWYQQALGQGPQFIFQYYEEEERQRGNFPDRFSGHQFPNYSSELNVNALLLGDSALYLCASSRDRGSVNYGYTFGSGTRLTVV.

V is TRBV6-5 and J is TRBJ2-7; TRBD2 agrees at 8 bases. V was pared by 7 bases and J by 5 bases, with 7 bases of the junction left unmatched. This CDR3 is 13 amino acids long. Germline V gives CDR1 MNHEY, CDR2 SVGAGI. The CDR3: CASKRGGRDEQYF. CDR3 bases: TGTGCCAGCAAACGGGGGGGCCGGGACGAGCAGTACTTC.

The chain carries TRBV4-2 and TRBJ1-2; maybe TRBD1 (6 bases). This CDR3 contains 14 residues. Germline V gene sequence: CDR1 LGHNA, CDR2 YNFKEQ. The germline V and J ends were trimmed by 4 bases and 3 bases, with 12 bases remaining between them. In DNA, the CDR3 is TGTGCCAGCAGCCTTGACAGGTTATACTATGGCTACACCTTC. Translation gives CASSLDRLYYGYTF.

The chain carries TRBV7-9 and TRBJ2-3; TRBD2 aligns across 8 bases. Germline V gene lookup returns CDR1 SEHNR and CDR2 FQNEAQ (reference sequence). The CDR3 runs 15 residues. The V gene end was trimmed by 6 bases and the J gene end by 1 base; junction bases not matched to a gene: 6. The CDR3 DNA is TGTGCCAGCAGTCCGAGCGGGGGACGCACAGATACGCAGTATTTT. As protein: CASSPSGGRTDTQYF.

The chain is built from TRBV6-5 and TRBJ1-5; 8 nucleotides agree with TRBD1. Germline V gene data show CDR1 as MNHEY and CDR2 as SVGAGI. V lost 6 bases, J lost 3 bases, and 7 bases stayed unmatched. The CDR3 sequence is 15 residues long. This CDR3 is CASSMGQAPNQPQHF. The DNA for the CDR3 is TGTGCCAGCAGCATGGGACAGGCTCCCAATCAGCCCCAGCATTTT.

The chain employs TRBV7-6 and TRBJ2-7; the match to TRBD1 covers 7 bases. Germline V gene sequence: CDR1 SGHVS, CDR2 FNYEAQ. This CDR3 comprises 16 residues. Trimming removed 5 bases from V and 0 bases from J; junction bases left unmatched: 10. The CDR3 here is CASSPEARGSSYEQYF. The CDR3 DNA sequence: TGTGCCAGCAGCCCGGAGGCCAGGGGGAGCTCCTACGAGCAGTACTTC. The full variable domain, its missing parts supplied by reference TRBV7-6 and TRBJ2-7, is GAGVSQSPRYKVTKRGQDVALRCDPISGHVSLYWYRQALGQGPEFLTYFNYEAQQDKSGLPNDRFSAERPEGSISTLTIQRTEQRDSAMYRCASSPEARGSSYEQYFGPGTRLTVT.

Here the CDR3 DNA reads TGCGCCAGCAGCCAATCCCTTTCGGGGTCCTATAATTCACCCCTCCACTTT. The encoded protein is CASSQSLSGSYNSPLHF. This chain joins TRBV4-1 and TRBJ1-6; D is undetermined. CDR3 length: 17 amino acids. Germline V gene data show CDR1 as MGHRA and CDR2 as YSYEKL. The germline V and J ends were trimmed by 2 bases and 1 base, with 12 bases remaining between them.

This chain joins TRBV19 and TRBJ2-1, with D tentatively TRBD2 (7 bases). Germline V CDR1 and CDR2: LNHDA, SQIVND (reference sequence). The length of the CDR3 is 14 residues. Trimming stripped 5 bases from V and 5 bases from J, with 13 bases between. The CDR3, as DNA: TGTGCCAGTAGTCGGGGGGCAGAGAACAATGAGCAGTTCTTC. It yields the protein CASSRGAENNEQFF.

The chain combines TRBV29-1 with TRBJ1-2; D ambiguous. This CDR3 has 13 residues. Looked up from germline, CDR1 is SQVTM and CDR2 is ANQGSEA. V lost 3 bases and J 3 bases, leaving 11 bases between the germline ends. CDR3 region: CSVEQQSHYGYTF. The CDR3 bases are TGCAGCGTTGAGCAACAGTCTCACTATGGCTACACCTTC. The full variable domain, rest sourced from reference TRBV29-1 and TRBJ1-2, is SAVISQKPSRDICQRGTSLTIQCQVDSQVTMMFWYRQQPGQSLTLIATANQGSEATYESGFVIDKFPISRPNLTFSTLTVSNMSPEDSSIYLCSVEQQSHYGYTFGSGTRLTVV.

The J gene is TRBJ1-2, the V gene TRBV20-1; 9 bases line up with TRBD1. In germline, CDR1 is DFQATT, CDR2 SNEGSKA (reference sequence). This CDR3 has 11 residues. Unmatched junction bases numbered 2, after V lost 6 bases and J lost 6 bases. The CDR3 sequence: CSARTGDGYTF. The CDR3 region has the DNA TGCAGTGCCCGGACAGGGGATGGCTACACCTTC.

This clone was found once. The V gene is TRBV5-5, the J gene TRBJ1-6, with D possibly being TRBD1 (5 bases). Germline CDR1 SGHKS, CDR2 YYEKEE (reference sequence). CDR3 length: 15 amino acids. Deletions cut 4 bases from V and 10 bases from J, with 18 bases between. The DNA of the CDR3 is TGTGCCAGCAGCGCATTTCAGGGTGAGGAATCACCCCTCCACTTT. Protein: CASSAFQGEESPLHF.

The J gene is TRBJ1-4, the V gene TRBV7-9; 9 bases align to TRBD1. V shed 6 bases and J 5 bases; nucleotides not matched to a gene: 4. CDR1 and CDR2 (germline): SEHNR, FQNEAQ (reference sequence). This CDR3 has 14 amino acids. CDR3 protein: CASRAGQGNEKLFF. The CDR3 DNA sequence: TGTGCCAGCAGGGCGGGACAGGGCAATGAAAAACTGTTTTTT.

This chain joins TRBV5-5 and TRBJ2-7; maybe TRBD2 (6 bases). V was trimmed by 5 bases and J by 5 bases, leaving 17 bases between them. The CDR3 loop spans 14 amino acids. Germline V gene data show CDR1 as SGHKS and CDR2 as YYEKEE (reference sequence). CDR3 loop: CASRVGGAGNEQYF. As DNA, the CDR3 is TGTGCCAGCAGGGTAGGAGGGGCGGGTAACGAGCAGTACTTC.

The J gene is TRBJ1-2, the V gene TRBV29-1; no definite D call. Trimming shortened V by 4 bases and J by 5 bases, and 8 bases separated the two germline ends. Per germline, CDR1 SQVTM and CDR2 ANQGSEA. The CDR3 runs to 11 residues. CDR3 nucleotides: TGCAGCGTTGGTTCGGGGTATGGCTACACCTTC. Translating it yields CSVGSGYGYTF.

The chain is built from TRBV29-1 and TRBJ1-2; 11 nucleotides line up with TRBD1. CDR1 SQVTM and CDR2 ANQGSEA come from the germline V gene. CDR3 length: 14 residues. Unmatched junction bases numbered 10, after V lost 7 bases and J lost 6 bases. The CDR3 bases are TGCAGCGCCGCTCAGGGGACAGGGGGTCATGGCTACACCTTC. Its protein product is CSAAQGTGGHGYTF.

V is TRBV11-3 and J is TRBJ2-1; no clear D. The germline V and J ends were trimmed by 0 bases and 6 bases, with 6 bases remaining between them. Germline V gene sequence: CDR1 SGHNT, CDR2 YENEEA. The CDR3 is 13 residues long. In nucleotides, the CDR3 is TGTGCCAGCAGCTTAGATCCGGGCAATGAGCAGTTCTTC. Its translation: CASSLDPGNEQFF.

The CDR3 is CASSFPGGLASQDEQFF. The CDR3 nucleotides read TGTGCCAGCAGCTTCCCAGGCGGGTTGGCTAGTCAGGATGAGCAGTTCTTC. The chain has TRBV7-9 and TRBJ2-1, with a tentative D call TRBD2 (5 bases). The CDR3 extends over 17 amino acids. V lost 3 bases to trimming and J lost 8 bases, with 23 bases between them. Germline assignment: CDR1 SEHNR and CDR2 FQNEAQ (reference sequence).

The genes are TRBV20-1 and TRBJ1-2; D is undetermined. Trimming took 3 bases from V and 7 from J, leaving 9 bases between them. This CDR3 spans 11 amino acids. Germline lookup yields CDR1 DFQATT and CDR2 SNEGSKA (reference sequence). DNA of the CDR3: TGCAGTGCTAGCTGGACTGGTGGCTACACCTTC. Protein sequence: CSASWTGGYTF.

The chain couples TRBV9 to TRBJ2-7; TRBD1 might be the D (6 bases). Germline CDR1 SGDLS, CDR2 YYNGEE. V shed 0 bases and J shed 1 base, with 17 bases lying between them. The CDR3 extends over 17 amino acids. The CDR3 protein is CASSVGIGLDSSYEQYF. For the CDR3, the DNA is TGTGCCAGCAGCGTAGGGATTGGATTGGACAGTTCCTACGAGCAGTACTTC.

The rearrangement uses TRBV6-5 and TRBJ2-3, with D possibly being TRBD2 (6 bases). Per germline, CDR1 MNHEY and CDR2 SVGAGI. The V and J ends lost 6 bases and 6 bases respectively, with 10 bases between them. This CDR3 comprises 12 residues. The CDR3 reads CASRISGDTQYF. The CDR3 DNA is TGTGCCAGCAGGATAAGCGGGGATACGCAGTATTTT.

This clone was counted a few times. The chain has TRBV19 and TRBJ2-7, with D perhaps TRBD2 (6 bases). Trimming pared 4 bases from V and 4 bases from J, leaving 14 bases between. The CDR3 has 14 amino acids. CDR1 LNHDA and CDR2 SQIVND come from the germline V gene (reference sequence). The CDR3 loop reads CASSKGGNWYEQYF. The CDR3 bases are TGTGCCAGTAGTAAAGGAGGGAATTGGTACGAGCAGTACTTC.

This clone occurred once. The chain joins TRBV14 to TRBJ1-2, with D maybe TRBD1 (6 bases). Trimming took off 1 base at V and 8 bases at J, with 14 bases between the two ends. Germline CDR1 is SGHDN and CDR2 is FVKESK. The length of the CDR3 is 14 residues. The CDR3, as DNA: TGTGCCAGCAGCCAAGTTACAGGGAGTAAAGGCTACACCTTC. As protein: CASSQVTGSKGYTF.

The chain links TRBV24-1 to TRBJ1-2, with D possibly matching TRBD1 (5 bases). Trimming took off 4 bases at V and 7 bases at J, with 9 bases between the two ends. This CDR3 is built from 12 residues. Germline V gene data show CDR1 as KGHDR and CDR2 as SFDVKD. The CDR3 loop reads CATSEWTSGYTF. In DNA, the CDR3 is TGTGCCACCAGTGAATGGACAAGTGGCTACACCTTC.

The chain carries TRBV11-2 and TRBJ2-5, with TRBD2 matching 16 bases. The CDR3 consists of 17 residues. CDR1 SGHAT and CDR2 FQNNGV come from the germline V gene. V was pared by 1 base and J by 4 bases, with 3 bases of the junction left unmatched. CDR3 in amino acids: CASSLVGTSGGVETQYF. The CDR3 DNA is TGTGCCAGCAGCTTAGTCGGGACTAGCGGGGGGGTAGAGACCCAGTACTTC.